Following are 20 T cell receptor beta chains from one sample sequenced in a study of shared clonotypes between healthy human individuals (dated by TCRdb to 2020 to 2022). To prepare the library, the immunoSEQ multiplex PCR assay was applied. Not all clones reach the TCRdb copy of this immuneACCESS table, which keeps in-frame sequences only. Checked studies attribute under half of the gap to unresolved V genes and leave the rest unexplained. The sample contains 2 million to 2.5 million clones, 85% to 95% of them found a single time. The ten biggest clones cover more than 0.1% of the sample. Sequences were obtained from naive CD4+ T cells sorted from blood. The sample's cell subset or site label, in plain terms: CD45RA+ positively selected. These receptors all come from a young man in good health.

The genes are TRBV14 and TRBJ1-6; D not resolved. The V end lost 0 bases, the J end lost 7 bases, and 7 bases lay between the germline ends. Looked up from germline, CDR1 is SGHDN and CDR2 is FVKESK. This CDR3 comprises 14 residues. Written as DNA, the CDR3 is TGTGCCAGCAGCCAAGAATCTCTAAATTCACCCCTCCACTTT. It encodes CASSQESLNSPLHF.

V and J are TRBV10-3 and TRBJ2-3; 13 positions agree with TRBD2. This CDR3 contains 16 residues. With 6 bases clipped from V and 0 bases from J, the junction kept 3 bases outside the gene matches. Germline CDR1 and CDR2: ENHRY and SYGVKD. The CDR3 DNA reads as TGTGCCATCAGGCGGACTAGCGGGGGCAGCACAGATACGCAGTATTTT. Translated, it gives CAIRRTSGGSTDTQYF.

The chain couples TRBV5-1 to TRBJ2-3, with D possibly matching TRBD1 (5 bases). The CDR3 length is 15 residues. CDR1 is SGHRS and CDR2 is YFSETQ in the germline V gene. The V end lost 1 base, the J end lost 6 bases, and 15 bases lay between the germline ends. The CDR3 reads CASSLKGAEGDTQYF. The DNA for the CDR3 is TGCGCCAGCAGCTTGAAAGGGGCCGAAGGCGATACGCAGTATTTT.

The chain recombines TRBV7-9 with TRBJ2-5; D is unresolved. The CDR3 runs to 12 residues. Germline loops: CDR1 SEHNR, CDR2 FQNEAQ (reference sequence). V was pared by 5 bases and J by 5 bases, with 9 bases between. DNA for the CDR3: TGTGCCAGCAGCATTGACTGGGAGACCCAGTACTTC. Its translation is CASSIDWETQYF.

In regard to this clone: Other DNA variants within this sample encode the same CDR3. The chain employs TRBV18 and TRBJ1-2, with TRBD1 matching over 11 bases. Losses at the gene ends were 3 bases for V and 4 bases for J; bases not matched to a gene: 1. In germline, CDR1 is KGHSH, CDR2 LQKENI. This CDR3 region has 14 residues. CDR3 sequence reads: CASSPGQGGYGYTF. DNA for the CDR3: TGTGCCAGCTCACCGGGACAGGGGGGCTATGGCTACACCTTC.

This clone was picked up one time. The chain employs TRBV5-4 and TRBJ2-1; D is unclear. CDR1 and CDR2 (germline): SGHNT, YYREEE (reference sequence). This CDR3 is built from 13 residues. Between the trimmed V and J ends, which lost 7 bases and 3 bases, there was a span of 11 bases. The CDR3 spells CASSLPGYNEQFF. CDR3 coding DNA: TGTGCCAGCTCTCTACCGGGCTACAATGAGCAGTTCTTC.

This chain joins TRBV9 and TRBJ1-4; no clear D gene. This CDR3 region has 14 residues. Germline lookup yields CDR1 SGDLS and CDR2 YYNGEE. Trimming shortened V by 5 bases and J by 0 bases, and 8 bases separated the two germline ends. CDR3 in DNA: TGTGCCAGCAGTCTCAGTGCAACTAATGAAAAACTGTTTTTT. This gives the protein CASSLSATNEKLFF.

V usage is TRBV5-1 and J usage is TRBJ1-6; 11 nucleotides line up with TRBD1. Looked up from germline, CDR1 is SGHRS and CDR2 is YFSETQ. The CDR3 covers 16 residues. Trimming cost V 0 bases and J 6 bases; bases outside gene matches: 2. The CDR3 sequence: CASSLGTGGLNSPLHF. CDR3 DNA: TGCGCCAGCAGCTTGGGGACAGGGGGCCTTAATTCACCCCTCCACTTT.

CDR3 DNA: TGTGCCAGCATTCGGACAGGGGGCGAATTTTACGAGCAGTACTTC. Amino acids: CASIRTGGEFYEQYF. V usage is TRBV6-5 and J usage is TRBJ2-7, with 11 bases identical to TRBD1. The CDR3 has 15 amino acids. Germline V lookup: CDR1 MNHEY, CDR2 SVGAGI. V gave up 7 bases and J gave up 4 bases; unmatched junction bases: 9.

J is TRBJ1-4 and V is TRBV6-1; tentatively, D is TRBD1 (6 bases). Per germline, CDR1 MNHNS and CDR2 SASEGT. Trimming removed 6 bases at V and 8 bases at J, with 13 bases between. CDR3 length: 13 amino acids. As DNA, the CDR3 is TGTGCCAGCAGGGAACAGGGAGTGGAAAAACTGTTTTTT. This sequence encodes CASREQGVEKLFF.

The CDR3 DNA reads TGCGCCAGCAGCTTGGCAGGGACCGAGGGCTACGAGCAGTACTTC. The encoded protein is CASSLAGTEGYEQYF. The rearrangement joins TRBV5-1 to TRBJ2-7, with D perhaps assigned TRBD1 or TRBD2 (5 bases each). The CDR3 sequence is 15 residues long. V was shortened by 0 bases and J by 3 bases, with 13 bases between the two germline ends. CDR1 and CDR2 (germline): SGHRS, YFSETQ. Drawing the rest from reference TRBV5-1 and TRBJ2-7, the complete variable domain is KAGVTQTPRYLIKTRGQQVTLSCSPISGHRSVSWYQQTPGQGLQFLFEYFSETQRNKGNFPGRFSGRQFSNSRSEMNVSTLELGDSALYLCASSLAGTEGYEQYFGPGTRLTVT.

The rearrangement links TRBV5-1 to TRBJ2-2; possible D gene TRBD1, 6 bases. CDR3 length equals 14 residues. Trimming cost V 4 bases and J 6 bases, with 13 bases left between them. In germline, CDR1 is SGHRS, CDR2 YFSETQ. This chain's CDR3 is CASSREQGAGELFF. The CDR3 DNA follows: TGCGCCAGCAGCAGGGAACAGGGAGCCGGGGAGCTGTTTTTT.

The chain joins TRBV11-2 to TRBJ2-7; D unclear. The CDR3 extends over 13 amino acids. V was cut by 3 bases and J by 4 bases, with 10 bases left in between. In germline, CDR1 is SGHAT, CDR2 FQNNGV. The CDR3 DNA reads as TGTGCCAGCAGCTTTACCCTTGGATACGAGCAGTACTTC. It is translated as CASSFTLGYEQYF.

Regarding this clone: The same CDR3 is also encoded by other DNA sequences in this sample. The V gene is TRBV6-5, the J gene TRBJ1-1; TRBD1 matches 7 bases. This CDR3 has 12 amino acids. V was clipped by 9 bases and J by 1 base; unmatched bases: 2. Germline V lookup: CDR1 MNHEY, CDR2 SVGAGI. The CDR3 DNA is TGTGCCAGTAACAGGGGGAACACTGAAGCTTTCTTT. Its translation: CASNRGNTEAFF.

The chain recombines TRBV18 with TRBJ2-5; weak D call: TRBD2 (5 bases). This CDR3 comprises 15 residues. With 3 bases removed from V and 5 bases from J, the gap between germline ends came to 16 bases. Germline CDR1 and CDR2: KGHSH and LQKENI. CDR3 loop: CASSPGLKEAETQYF. The CDR3 nucleotides are TGTGCCAGCTCACCGGGATTAAAGGAGGCCGAGACCCAGTACTTC.

The V gene is TRBV9, the J gene TRBJ2-1, with TRBD2 matching over 7 bases. Per the germline V gene, CDR1 is SGDLS and CDR2 is YYNGEE. Germline trimming cut 0 bases from V and 8 bases from J; bases unmatched to any gene: 8. The CDR3 totals 15 residues. The CDR3 region has the DNA TGTGCCAGCAGCGTAGGCCCTAGCGGAGGGGATGAGCAGTTCTTC. Its protein is CASSVGPSGGDEQFF.

The chain combines TRBV11-2 with TRBJ1-2; D unclear. The CDR3 consists of 15 residues. Between the trimmed V and J ends, which lost 1 base and 1 base, there was a span of 10 bases. CDR1 and CDR2 from the germline V gene are SGHAT and FQNNGV. CDR3 amino acids: CASSLVAELNYGYTF. The DNA of the CDR3 is TGTGCCAGCAGCTTAGTCGCAGAACTTAACTATGGCTACACCTTC.

The chain employs TRBV6-5 and TRBJ1-4; D is possibly TRBD1 (5 bases). V lost 6 bases, J lost 10 bases, and 18 bases lay in between. The CDR3 is made up of 14 amino acids. The germline gives CDR1 MNHEY, CDR2 SVGAGI. CDR3 sequence reads: CASRPGADTAKLFF. CDR3 DNA sequence: TGTGCCAGCAGACCCGGGGCCGATACTGCAAAACTGTTTTTT.

The CDR3 DNA reads as TGTGCCAGCAGCTTAGTGTTTGGGAACACTGAAGCTTTCTTT. It yields the protein CASSLVFGNTEAFF. V gene TRBV7-2 combines with J gene TRBJ1-1; D remains unclear. CDR1 and CDR2 from the germline V gene are SGHTA and FQGNSA. The CDR3 is 14 amino acids. Trimming removed 1 base from V and 1 base from J, with 7 bases in between.

The chain combines TRBV11-3 with TRBJ1-2; TRBD1 matches 7 bases. The CDR3 has 17 amino acids. CDR1 and CDR2 from the germline V gene are SGHNT and YENEEA. Trimming took 6 bases from V and 4 from J; bases not matched to a gene: 17. CDR3 amino acids: CASSWTGPTRRFYGYTF. The CDR3 DNA reads as TGTGCCAGCAGTTGGACAGGACCAACCCGGCGCTTCTATGGCTACACCTTC.